Shown below are 21 T cell receptor beta chains from a single sample sequenced in a study of T cells after yellow fever vaccination. Using its own MiXCR run on the 5' RACE reads, TCRdb lists one record per CDR3 protein. Among about 170,000 distinct CDR3 sequences, 11% were seen once, and the ten largest hold 30% to 45%. Sequencing was performed on CD8+ T cells sorted from PBMCs, taken 15 days after the yellow fever booster vaccination. The receptors were sampled from a man aged 18-30 years who received the YFV17D yellow fever vaccine.

The sample holds a few counts of this clonotype. The chain is built from TRBV7-9 and TRBJ1-5; 11 bases line up with TRBD1. The germline V gene has CDR1 SEHNR and CDR2 FQNEAQ (reference sequence). V was pared by 2 bases and J by 3 bases, with 3 bases of the junction left unmatched. This CDR3 has 16 residues. The CDR3 DNA is TGTGCCAGCAGCTTATGGGACAGGGGGGCCAATCAGCCCCAGCATTTT. Its translation: CASSLWDRGANQPQHF. Complete variable domain (other parts from reference TRBV7-9 and TRBJ1-5): DTGVSQNPRHKITKRGQNVTFRCDPISEHNRLYWYRQTLGQGPEFLTYFQNEAQLEKSRLLSDRFSAERPKGSFSTLEIQRTEQGDSAMYLCASSLWDRGANQPQHFGDGTRLSIL.

J is TRBJ1-3 and V is TRBV20-1; D may be TRBD1 (6 bases). Germline V gives CDR1 DFQATT, CDR2 SNEGSKA (reference sequence). The CDR3 covers 16 residues. Trimming shortened V by 0 bases and J by 0 bases, and 12 bases separated the two germline ends. CDR3 in DNA: TGCAGTGCTAGAGATCTAGGGGGAAGCTCTGGAAACACCATATATTTT. Translation: CSARDLGGSSGNTIYF.

This clonotype appeared a few times. This rearrangement joins TRBV12-3 or TRBV12-4 to TRBJ1-5, with a weak D call TRBD1 (6 bases). The ends were cut back, 1 base at V and 5 bases at J, with 12 bases in the middle. The CDR3 consists of 15 residues. The chain's CDR3 is CASSLEGGPDQPQHF. CDR3 sequence (DNA): TGTGCCAGCAGTTTAGAAGGGGGGCCGGATCAGCCCCAGCATTTT.

The gene calls are TRBV7-7 and TRBJ2-2; 8 positions match TRBD1. Germline V CDR1 and CDR2: SSHAT, FNYEAQ (reference sequence). CDR3 size: 16 residues. J was trimmed by 1 base and V by 7 bases; bases with no gene match: 8. The DNA for the CDR3 is TGTGCCAGCACCTCAAGGACAGGGTTGAACACCGGGGAGCTGTTTTTT. Residues: CASTSRTGLNTGELFF.

In its sample, this clonotype was seen a few times. This sequence joins TRBV29-1 and TRBJ2-7, with 8 bases fitting TRBD2. The CDR3 runs to 11 residues. The germline CDR1 and CDR2 sequences are SQVTM and ANQGSEA. J gave up 5 bases and V 7 bases, and 4 bases lay outside the gene matches. CDR3 bases: TGCAGCGGCGGGGGGAGAAACGAGCAGTACTTC. This gives the protein CSGGGRNEQYF.

The sample holds a few counts of this clonotype. The chain uses TRBV6-6 and TRBJ1-1; 7 positions agree with TRBD1. J was trimmed by 2 bases and V by 7 bases; bases with no gene match: 7. Germline V gene data show CDR1 as MNHNY and CDR2 as SVGAGI (reference sequence). The CDR3 length is 14 residues. The chain's CDR3 is CASTLGQANTEAFF. The DNA of the CDR3 is TGTGCCAGCACCCTCGGACAGGCCAACACTGAAGCTTTCTTT.

This chain links TRBV4-1 with TRBJ1-4, with D unclear. In germline, CDR1 is MGHRA, CDR2 YSYEKL. Trimming took 4 bases from V and 3 from J, leaving 9 bases between them. The CDR3 length is 14 residues. In DNA form, the CDR3 reads TGCGCCAGCAGCCCCCGGAGATCTAATGAAAAACTGTTTTTT. This translates into CASSPRRSNEKLFF.

This clonotype was counted ten times or more. This sequence joins TRBV28 and TRBJ1-5, with TRBD1 matching 8 bases. Germline assignment: CDR1 MDHEN and CDR2 SYDVKM. The CDR3 is made up of 16 amino acids. V dropped 6 bases and J dropped 7; count of bases not matched to a gene: 14. The CDR3 coding sequence is TGTGCCAGCAGCCCTAGGACAGGGCATCCGGGACAGCCCCAGCATTTT. Its translation is CASSPRTGHPGQPQHF. The full variable domain, with the rest looked up from reference TRBV28 and TRBJ1-5, is DVKVTQSSRYLVKRTGEKVFLECVQDMDHENMFWYRQDPGLGLRLIYFSYDVKMKEKGDIPEGYSVSREKKERFSLILESASTNQTSMYLCASSPRTGHPGQPQHFGDGTRLSIL.

In this sample, this clonotype turned up a few times. The chain joins TRBV3-1 to TRBJ2-3; 16 nucleotides align to TRBD2. The CDR3 loop spans 19 amino acids. V shed 3 bases and J 3 bases; nucleotides not matched to a gene: 9. The germline V gene has CDR1 LGHDT and CDR2 YNNKEL (reference sequence). CDR3 loop: CASSHAGTSGGARTDTQYF. The CDR3 DNA reads as TGTGCCAGCAGCCACGCTGGGACTAGCGGGGGGGCCAGGACAGATACGCAGTATTTT.

This clonotype was seen only once. J is TRBJ2-5 and V is TRBV4-1, with D possibly matching TRBD2 (5 bases). CDR3 size: 14 residues. Trimming shortened V by 4 bases and J by 3 bases, and 12 bases separated the two germline ends. Per germline, CDR1 MGHRA and CDR2 YSYEKL. CDR3 sequence reads: CASSPRTREETQYF. As DNA, the CDR3 is TGCGCCAGCAGCCCCAGGACTCGAGAAGAGACCCAGTACTTC.

This rearrangement joins TRBV7-6 to TRBJ2-1; no firm D call. The CDR3 runs 12 residues. V gave up 5 bases and J gave up 5 bases, with 7 bases separating them. Germline CDR1 and CDR2: SGHVS and FNYEAQ. CDR3 sequence (DNA): TGTGCCAGCAGCCCAGATAACAATGAGCAGTTCTTC. Protein product: CASSPDNNEQFF.

The V call is TRBV9, the J call TRBJ1-4; 9 bases line up with TRBD1. The CDR3 has 16 amino acids. J lost 5 bases, V lost 4 bases, and 9 bases had no gene match. The V gene's germline CDR1 is SGDLS and CDR2 YYNGEE. CDR3: CASSPRRTGANEKLFF. The CDR3 nucleotides are TGTGCCAGCAGCCCGCGCCGGACAGGGGCCAATGAAAAACTGTTTTTT.

This clonotype was seen many times. The chain is built from TRBV9 and TRBJ2-3; TRBD1 matches 7 bases. CDR1 is SGDLS, CDR2 YYNGEE, per germline. Trimming cost V 4 bases and J 0 bases; bases outside gene matches: 8. The CDR3 runs 16 residues. The CDR3 DNA is TGTGCCAGCAGCATGAACCGGGACAGTAGCACAGATACGCAGTATTTT. It yields the protein CASSMNRDSSTDTQYF.

This clonotype has just a few counts. The CDR3 loop reads CASSQDREGDEQFF. In DNA form, the CDR3 reads TGCGCCAGCAGCCAAGATAGGGAAGGGGATGAGCAGTTCTTC. The rearrangement uses TRBV4-1 and TRBJ2-1, with D maybe TRBD1 (5 bases). Per the germline V gene, CDR1 is MGHRA and CDR2 is YSYEKL. The CDR3 loop spans 14 amino acids. Deletions cut 0 bases from V and 8 bases from J, with 11 bases between.

This chain connects TRBV4-1 to TRBJ1-1; no definite D call. Germline assignment: CDR1 MGHRA and CDR2 YSYEKL. The ends were cut back, 0 bases at V and 7 bases at J, with 12 bases in the middle. This CDR3 is 14 amino acids long. The DNA of the CDR3 is TGCGCCAGCAGCCAAGATGATCTCCAGGATGAAGCTTTCTTT. It yields the protein CASSQDDLQDEAFF.

This clonotype was observed a handful of times. This sequence joins TRBV25-1 and TRBJ1-1; D gene uncertain. The length of the CDR3 is 14 residues. V was trimmed by 4 bases and J by 0 bases, leaving 9 bases between them. Germline V gives CDR1 MGHDK, CDR2 SYGVNS. This chain's CDR3 is CASSGPSMNTEAFF. CDR3 nucleotides: TGTGCCAGCAGTGGGCCATCGATGAACACTGAAGCTTTCTTT.

The rearrangement links TRBV24-1 to TRBJ2-5; 9 bases match TRBD1. The trim removed 4 bases at V and 5 bases at J, leaving 10 bases unmatched. The germline gives CDR1 KGHDR, CDR2 SFDVKD. There are 16 residues in the CDR3. The CDR3 sequence: CATSDPLQGALETQYF. As DNA, the CDR3 is TGTGCCACCAGTGACCCCTTACAGGGGGCGCTGGAGACCCAGTACTTC.

For the CDR3, the DNA is TGCAGTGCTAGAGTCCCTGCAGATACGCAGTATTTT. Translation: CSARVPADTQYF. The chain carries TRBV20-1 and TRBJ2-3; no firm D call. CDR3 length: 12 residues. The V gene's germline CDR1 is DFQATT and CDR2 SNEGSKA (reference sequence). Trimming removed 1 base at V and 4 bases at J, with 6 bases between.

The rearrangement uses TRBV4-1 and TRBJ2-1; D gene unclear. Germline V lookup: CDR1 MGHRA, CDR2 YSYEKL. Trimming stripped 2 bases from V and 8 bases from J, with 4 bases between. This CDR3 spans 11 amino acids. The CDR3 region has the DNA TGCGCCAGCAGCCAACTTGATGAGCAGTTCTTC. This encodes CASSQLDEQFF.

The V gene is TRBV5-1, the J gene TRBJ1-2; D gene ambiguous. The CDR3 covers 13 residues. V dropped 1 base and J dropped 5 bases, with 9 bases sitting between them. CDR1 and CDR2 from the germline V gene are SGHRS and YFSETQ. Here the CDR3 reads CASSLRQEYGYTF. CDR3 coding DNA: TGCGCCAGCAGCTTGCGTCAGGAGTATGGCTACACCTTC.

This sequence joins TRBV9 and TRBJ2-1; D remains ambiguous. V was clipped by 0 bases and J by 3 bases, with 10 bases between them. In germline, CDR1 is SGDLS, CDR2 YYNGEE. This CDR3 has 15 residues. The CDR3 sequence is CASSVDSADYNEQFF. CDR3 bases: TGTGCCAGCAGCGTAGATTCGGCAGACTACAATGAGCAGTTCTTC.